This TCR beta chain emerged from a study of blood T cell repertoires in COVID-19. Here immunoSEQ multiplex PCR was the method, and the copy in TCRdb shows in-frame clones only, minus some. The sample carries roughly 300,000 clones, over 70% recorded once. The trim removed 5 bases at V and 0 bases at J, leaving 10 bases unmatched. CDR1 and CDR2 (germline): SSHAT, FNYEAQ (reference sequence). The CDR3 length is 17 residues. The clonotype originates from a woman aged 40 to 49 who had recovered from COVID-19. The rearrangement uses TRBV7-7 and TRBJ1-3; 7 bases line up with TRBD1. The material sequenced was peripheral blood. The CDR3 nucleotides read TGTGCCAGCAGCCCACCTGCCGGGACAGTCTCTGGAAACACCATATATTTT. Residues: CASSPPAGTVSGNTIYF.